This T cell receptor (beta chain) was sequenced for a study of PD-L1 blockade in urothelial cancer. The CDR3 is 14 residues long. Per the germline V gene, CDR1 is SGHVS and CDR2 is FQNEAQ. Trimming stripped 7 bases from V and 7 bases from J, with 19 bases between. TCRdb keeps only in-frame clones here, not all; method: immunoSEQ multiplex PCR. Among tens of thousands of clones, about four fifths were seen once, and the ten largest hold around 3.1%. The source is a man aged 70-80 years with urothelial cancer. The chain links TRBV7-8 to TRBJ1-1, with D unclear. The sample here was PBMCs, taken around atezolizumab (anti-PD-L1) treatment. This chain's CDR3 is CASITGPGNGEAFF. The CDR3 DNA reads TGTGCCAGCATCACCGGACCGGGGAATGGTGAAGCTTTCTTT.